The rows below give T cell receptor beta chains drawn from one sample of a study of shared T cell receptors in the human thymus. This table comes from immunoSEQ multiplex PCR, and its TCRdb copy is limited to in-frame clones, with some not included. The data hold fewer than 700,000 clones, with roughly 88% observed a single time. These same records also appear under a second study, on human thymus T cells.

Sequenced material: thymocytes. These receptors all come from a boy younger than two with a congenital heart defect. CDR3s leave out the opening cysteine and the closing phenylalanine or tryptophan.

TRBV2	TRBJ2-2	ASRRGTSVEPGELF
TRBV7-9	TRBJ2-1	ASSSPGQAIWF
TRBV29-1	TRBJ2-6	SVGREEAGANVLT
TRBV4-3	TRBJ2-3	ASSQEPPNYITDTQY
TRBV6-5	TRBJ2-7	ASSIGQPPYEQY
TRBV7-6	TRBJ2-3	ASSAQPGPLTGTSLGADTQY
TRBV9	TRBJ2-7	ASSLRQGAPYEQY
TRBV6-5	TRBJ1-2	ASTQGRDILRGYT
TRBV5-1	TRBJ1-2	ASRPDSSYGYT
TRBV9	TRBJ2-2	ASSAEAAIGELF
TRBV19	TRBJ1-2	ASSIQLGWQGPTYGYT
TRBV14	TRBJ1-4	ASSQVAGEKLF
TRBV27	TRBJ2-7	ASSLRASGEIAYEQY
TRBV7-3	TRBJ2-5	ASSCREKETQY
TRBV10-2	TRBJ2-7	ASSETSGDSYEQY
TRBV5-1	TRBJ2-3	ASSLVGQGLPCTDTQY
TRBV6-5	TRBJ2-3	ARPSGRPTDTQY
TRBV5-1	TRBJ1-2	ASSGGGKDGYT
TRBV5-6	TRBJ1-5	ASSTGGGQPQH
TRBV9	TRBJ2-1	ASSVAAEVGDEQF
TRBV5-1	TRBJ2-1	ASSLRTYNEQF
TRBV30	TRBJ1-1	AWTGVDEAF
TRBV5-4	TRBJ1-2	ASSLVTGRDGYT
TRBV4-2	TRBJ2-3	ASSQLDPVAGGTDTQY
TRBV7-9	TRBJ2-3	ASSPGTGGFGTQY
TRBV19	TRBJ1-2	ASSPRDRGDGYT
TRBV4-1	TRBJ2-7	ASSQESEPSYEQY
TRBV15	TRBJ1-1	ATSRESPGANTEAF
TRBV15	TRBJ2-5	ATSRSTETQY
TRBV6-1	TRBJ2-7	ASRRLAEEREQY
TRBV10-3	TRBJ2-2	AISGGTGAGELF
TRBV4-3	TRBJ1-6	ASSQDSHGYNSPLH
TRBV29-1	TRBJ2-3	SVPGLAISTDTQY
TRBV5-4	TRBJ2-7	ASSPGTSGRGNEQY
TRBV27	TRBJ2-1	ASSFLTSGRAPWNEQF
TRBV2	TRBJ2-4	ASSVAGPTQAKNIQY
TRBV27	TRBJ1-5	ASSLFYREGNQPQH
TRBV9	TRBJ2-7	ASNPGGGSYEQY
TRBV10-3	TRBJ2-3	AIAGGQDTQY
TRBV4-1	TRBJ2-1	ASSQEGGGPYNEQF
TRBV30	TRBJ2-7	AWSPDLARYEQY
TRBV7-6	TRBJ2-1	ASRDGLAGCLPSYNEQF
TRBV7-2	TRBJ1-2	ASSFGPEYGYT
TRBV4-3	TRBJ2-7	ASSPKSHPSYEQY
TRBV11-2	TRBJ2-7	ASSLEERVEQY
TRBV6-5	TRBJ2-5	ASSYQREGIGETQY
TRBV6-4	TRBJ2-5	ASSDSFLASGVQETQY
TRBV5-4	TRBJ2-7	ASSLRPSTSYEQY
TRBV6-1	TRBJ2-1	ASRIGTGDYNEQF
TRBV12-5	TRBJ2-5	ATRTSGDQETQY
TRBV5-1	TRBJ2-1	ASSLRDGGSRGNEQF
TRBV6-7	TRBJ2-1	ASSYLGSSYYNEQF
TRBV27	TRBJ2-1	ASSLGPYGTAYNEQF
TRBV5-1	TRBJ2-2	ASSLAGGGGGELF
TRBV5-6	TRBJ2-1	ASSAPASGEDNEQF
TRBV6-4	TRBJ1-2	ASSDETGEEGYT
TRBV19	TRBJ1-2	ASTVFFPNYGYT
TRBV2	TRBJ2-5	ASSPTGTSGRGRQETQY
TRBV30	TRBJ1-1	AWKGVNTEAF